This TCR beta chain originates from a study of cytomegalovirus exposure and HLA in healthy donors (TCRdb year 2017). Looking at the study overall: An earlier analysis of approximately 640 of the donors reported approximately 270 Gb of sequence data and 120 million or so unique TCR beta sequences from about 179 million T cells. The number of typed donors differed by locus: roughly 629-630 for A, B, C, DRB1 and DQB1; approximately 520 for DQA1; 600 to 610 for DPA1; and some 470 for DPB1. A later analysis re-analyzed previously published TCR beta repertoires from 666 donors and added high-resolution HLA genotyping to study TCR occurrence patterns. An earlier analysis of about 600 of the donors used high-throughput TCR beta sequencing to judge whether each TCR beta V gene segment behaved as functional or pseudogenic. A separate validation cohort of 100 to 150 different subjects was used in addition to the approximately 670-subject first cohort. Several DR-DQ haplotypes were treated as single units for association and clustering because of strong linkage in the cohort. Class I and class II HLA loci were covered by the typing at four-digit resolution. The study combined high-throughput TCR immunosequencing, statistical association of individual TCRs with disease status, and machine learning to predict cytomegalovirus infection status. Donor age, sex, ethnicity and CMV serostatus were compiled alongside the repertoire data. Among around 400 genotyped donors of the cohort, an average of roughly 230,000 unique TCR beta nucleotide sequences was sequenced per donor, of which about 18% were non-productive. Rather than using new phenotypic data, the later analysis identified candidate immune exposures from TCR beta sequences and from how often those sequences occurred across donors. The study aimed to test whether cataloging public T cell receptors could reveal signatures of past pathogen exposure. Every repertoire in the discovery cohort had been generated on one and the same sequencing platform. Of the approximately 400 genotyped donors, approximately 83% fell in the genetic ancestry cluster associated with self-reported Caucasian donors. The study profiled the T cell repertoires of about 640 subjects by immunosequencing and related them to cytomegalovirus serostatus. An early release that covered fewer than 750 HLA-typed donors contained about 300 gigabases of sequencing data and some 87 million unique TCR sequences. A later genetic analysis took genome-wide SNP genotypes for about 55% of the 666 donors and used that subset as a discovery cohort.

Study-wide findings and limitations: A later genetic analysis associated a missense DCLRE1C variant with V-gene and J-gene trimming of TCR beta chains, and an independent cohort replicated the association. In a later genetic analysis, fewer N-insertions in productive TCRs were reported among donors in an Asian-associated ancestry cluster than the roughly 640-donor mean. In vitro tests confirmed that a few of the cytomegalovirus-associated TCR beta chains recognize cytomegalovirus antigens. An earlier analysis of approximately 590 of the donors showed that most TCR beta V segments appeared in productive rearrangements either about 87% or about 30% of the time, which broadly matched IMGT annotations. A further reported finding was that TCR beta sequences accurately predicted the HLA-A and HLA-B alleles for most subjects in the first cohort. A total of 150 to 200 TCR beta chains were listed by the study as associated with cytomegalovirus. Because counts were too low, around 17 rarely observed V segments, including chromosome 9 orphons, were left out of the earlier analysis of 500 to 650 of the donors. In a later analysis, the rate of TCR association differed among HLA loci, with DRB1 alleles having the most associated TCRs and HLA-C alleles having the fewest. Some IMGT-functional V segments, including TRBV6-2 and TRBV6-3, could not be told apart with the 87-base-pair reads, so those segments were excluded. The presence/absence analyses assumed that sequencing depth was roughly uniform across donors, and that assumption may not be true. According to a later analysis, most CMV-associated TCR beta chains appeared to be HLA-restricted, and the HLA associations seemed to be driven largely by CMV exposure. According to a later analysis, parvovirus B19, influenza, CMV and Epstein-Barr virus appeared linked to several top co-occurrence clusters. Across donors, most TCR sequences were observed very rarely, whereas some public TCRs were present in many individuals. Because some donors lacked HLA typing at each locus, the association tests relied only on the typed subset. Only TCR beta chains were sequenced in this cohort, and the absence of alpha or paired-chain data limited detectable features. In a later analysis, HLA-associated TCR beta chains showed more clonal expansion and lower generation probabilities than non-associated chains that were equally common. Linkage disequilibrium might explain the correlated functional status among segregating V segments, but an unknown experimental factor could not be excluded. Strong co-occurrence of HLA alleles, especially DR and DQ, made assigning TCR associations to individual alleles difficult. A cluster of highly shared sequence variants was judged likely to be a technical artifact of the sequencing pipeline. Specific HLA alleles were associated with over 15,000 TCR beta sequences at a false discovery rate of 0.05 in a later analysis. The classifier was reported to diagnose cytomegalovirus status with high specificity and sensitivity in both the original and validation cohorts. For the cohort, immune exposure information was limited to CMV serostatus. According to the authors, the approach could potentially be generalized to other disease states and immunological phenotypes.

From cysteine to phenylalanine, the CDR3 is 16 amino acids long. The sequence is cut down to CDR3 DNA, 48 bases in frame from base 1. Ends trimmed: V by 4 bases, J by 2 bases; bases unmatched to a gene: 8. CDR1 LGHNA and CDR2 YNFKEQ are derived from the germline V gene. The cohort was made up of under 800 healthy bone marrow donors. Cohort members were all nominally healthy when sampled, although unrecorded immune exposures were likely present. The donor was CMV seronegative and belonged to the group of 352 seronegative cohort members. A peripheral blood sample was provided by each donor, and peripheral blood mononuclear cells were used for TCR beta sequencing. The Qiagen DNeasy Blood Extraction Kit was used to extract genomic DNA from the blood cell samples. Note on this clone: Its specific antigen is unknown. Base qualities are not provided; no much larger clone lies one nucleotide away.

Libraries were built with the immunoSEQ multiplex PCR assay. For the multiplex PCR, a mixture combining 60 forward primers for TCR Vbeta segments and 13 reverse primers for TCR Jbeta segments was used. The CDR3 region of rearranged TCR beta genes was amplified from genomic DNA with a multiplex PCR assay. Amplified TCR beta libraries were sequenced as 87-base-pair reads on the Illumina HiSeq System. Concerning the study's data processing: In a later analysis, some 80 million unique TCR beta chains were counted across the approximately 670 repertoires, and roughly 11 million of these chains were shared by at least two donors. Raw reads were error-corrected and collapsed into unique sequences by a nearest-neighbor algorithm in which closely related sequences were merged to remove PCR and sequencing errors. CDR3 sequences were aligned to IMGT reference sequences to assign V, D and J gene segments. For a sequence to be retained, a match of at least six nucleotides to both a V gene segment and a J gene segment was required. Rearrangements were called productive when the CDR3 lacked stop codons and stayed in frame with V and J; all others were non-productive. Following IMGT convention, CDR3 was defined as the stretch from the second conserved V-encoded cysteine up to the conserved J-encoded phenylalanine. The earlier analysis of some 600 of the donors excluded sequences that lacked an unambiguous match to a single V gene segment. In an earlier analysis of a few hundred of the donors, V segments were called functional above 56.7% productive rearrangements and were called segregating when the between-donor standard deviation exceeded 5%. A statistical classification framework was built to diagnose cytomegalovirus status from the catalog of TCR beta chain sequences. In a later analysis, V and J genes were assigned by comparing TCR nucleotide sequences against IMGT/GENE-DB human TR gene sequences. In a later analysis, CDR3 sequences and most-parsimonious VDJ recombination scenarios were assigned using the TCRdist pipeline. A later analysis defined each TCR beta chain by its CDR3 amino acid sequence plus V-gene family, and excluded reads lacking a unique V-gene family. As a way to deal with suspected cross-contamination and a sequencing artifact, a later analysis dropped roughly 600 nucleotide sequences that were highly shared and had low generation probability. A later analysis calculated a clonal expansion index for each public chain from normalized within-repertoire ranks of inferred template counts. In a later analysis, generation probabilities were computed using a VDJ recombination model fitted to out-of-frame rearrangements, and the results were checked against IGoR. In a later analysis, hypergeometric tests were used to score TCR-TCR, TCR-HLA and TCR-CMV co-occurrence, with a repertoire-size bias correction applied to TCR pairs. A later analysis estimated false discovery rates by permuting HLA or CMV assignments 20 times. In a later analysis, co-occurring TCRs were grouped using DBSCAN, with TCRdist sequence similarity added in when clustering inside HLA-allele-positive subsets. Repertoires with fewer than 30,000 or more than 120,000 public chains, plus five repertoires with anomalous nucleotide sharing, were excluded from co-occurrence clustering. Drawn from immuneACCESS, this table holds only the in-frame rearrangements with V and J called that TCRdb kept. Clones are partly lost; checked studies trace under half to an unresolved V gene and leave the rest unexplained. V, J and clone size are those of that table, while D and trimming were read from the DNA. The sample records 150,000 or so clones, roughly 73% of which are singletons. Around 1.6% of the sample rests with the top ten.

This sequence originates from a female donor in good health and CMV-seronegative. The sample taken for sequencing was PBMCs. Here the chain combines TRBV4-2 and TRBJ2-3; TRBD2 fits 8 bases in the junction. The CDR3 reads CASSPIAGPFTDTQYF. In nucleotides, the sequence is TGTGCCAGCAGCCCTATAGCGGGGCCATTCACAGATACGCAGTATTTT.